What follows are 25 T cell receptor beta chains derived from one specimen sequenced in a study of early T cells in non-severe SARS-CoV-2 infection. Each CDR3 protein gets one entry after TCRdb re-called the 5' RACE reads with MiXCR. The sample records tens of thousands of distinct CDR3 sequences, 4.5% to 7.5% being singletons. The sample here was whole blood, taken at baseline. The receptors originated from an adult who was a healthcare worker with PCR-confirmed SARS-CoV-2 infection or an uninfected control (not recorded which).

The CDR3 sequence: CASSLGGREIFSGANVLTF. The CDR3 DNA reads as TGTGCCAGCAGTTTAGGAGGCAGGGAAATTTTCTCTGGGGCCAACGTCCTGACTTTC. V is TRBV28 and J is TRBJ2-6; D tentatively reads TRBD1 or TRBD2 (5 bases each). Germline lookup yields CDR1 MDHEN and CDR2 SYDVKM. This CDR3 spans 19 amino acids. The V gene lost 2 bases and the J gene lost 0 bases, with 17 bases spanning the gap.

This clonotype was recorded a few times. The J gene is TRBJ2-7, the V gene TRBV6-5; D unclear. In germline, CDR1 is MNHEY, CDR2 SVGAGI. Trimming removed 6 bases at V and 0 bases at J, with 9 bases between. The CDR3 is 13 residues long. The CDR3: CASRRAHSYEQYF. The CDR3 DNA sequence: TGTGCCAGCAGAAGGGCCCACTCCTACGAGCAGTACTTC.

The table lists this clonotype with many counts. V gene TRBV5-4 combines with J gene TRBJ2-3; no definite D call. V was pared by 4 bases and J by 0 bases, with 18 bases between. This CDR3 is 17 amino acids long. Germline lookup yields CDR1 SGHNT and CDR2 YYREEE (reference sequence). CDR3 in DNA: TGTGCCAGCAGCCCATTACGCGATACAGAAAGCACAGATACGCAGTATTTT. It encodes CASSPLRDTESTDTQYF.

This clonotype was seen at least ten times. This chain uses TRBV4-2 with TRBJ2-1; no clear D gene. Germline V lookup: CDR1 LGHNA, CDR2 YNFKEQ. The CDR3 runs 12 residues. Trimming removed 8 bases from V and 12 bases from J, with 17 bases in between. The CDR3 reads CASSVGNKWQFF. CDR3 DNA: TGTGCCAGCTCGGTTGGGAATAAGTGGCAGTTCTTC.

This clonotype has ten or more counts. V gene TRBV10-3 combines with J gene TRBJ2-1; D call uncertain. Germline V gene lookup returns CDR1 ENHRY and CDR2 SYGVKD. There are 13 residues in the CDR3. V was cut by 3 bases and J by 9 bases, with 12 bases left in between. The CDR3 sequence is CAISDAPPAEQFF. The CDR3 DNA follows: TGTGCCATCAGTGACGCCCCCCCGGCTGAGCAGTTCTTC.

In this sample, this clonotype is medium-sized. The chain is built from TRBV7-2 and TRBJ2-7, with D possibly being TRBD1 (5 bases). The CDR3 spans 15 residues. Germline V gene sequence: CDR1 SGHTA, CDR2 FQGNSA. The V end was cut by 2 bases, the J end by 4 bases, with 15 bases between. CDR3 sequence: CASSLSKGNSYEQYF. The CDR3, as DNA: TGTGCCAGCAGCTTAAGTAAGGGGAACTCATACGAGCAGTACTTC. The complete variable domain, with remaining parts taken from reference TRBV7-2 and TRBJ2-7, reads GAGVSQSPSNKVTEKGKDVELRCDPISGHTALYWYRQSLGQGLEFLIYFQGNSAPDKSGLPSDRFSAERTGGSVSTLTIQRTQQEDSAVYLCASSLSKGNSYEQYFGPGTRLTVT.

In this sample, this clonotype turned up a few times. The chain recombines TRBV3-1 with TRBJ1-5, with a tentative D call TRBD1 (6 bases). The CDR3 length is 13 residues. Germline V gene lookup returns CDR1 LGHDT and CDR2 YNNKEL (reference sequence). Trimming pared 2 bases from V and 6 bases from J, leaving 8 bases between. The CDR3 loop reads CASSQKGGQPQHF. CDR3 in DNA: TGTGCCAGCAGCCAAAAAGGGGGTCAGCCCCAGCATTTT.

CDR3 in DNA: TGTGCCATCAGTGGGGACGGTTACGAGCAGTACTTC. It is translated as CAISGDGYEQYF. The chain combines TRBV10-3 with TRBJ2-7; D may correspond to TRBD1 or TRBD2 (5 bases each). The V and J ends lost 4 bases and 4 bases respectively, with 8 bases between them. Per the germline V gene, CDR1 is ENHRY and CDR2 is SYGVKD. This CDR3 is 12 amino acids long.

CDR3 in DNA: TGTGCCAGCAGCTTAGAAACCTCCTACGAGCAGTACTTC. It translates to CASSLETSYEQYF. The chain has TRBV7-8 and TRBJ2-7, with D unresolved. The CDR3 runs 13 residues. V shed 1 base and J shed 0 bases, with 4 bases lying between them. The V gene's germline CDR1 is SGHVS and CDR2 FQNEAQ.

This chain links TRBV3-1 with TRBJ1-1, with 7 bases identical to TRBD1. Germline loops: CDR1 LGHDT, CDR2 YNNKEL (reference sequence). There are 15 residues in the CDR3. The V segment lost 4 bases and the J segment 4 bases; nucleotides outside the gene matches: 9. CDR3 DNA: TGTGCCAGCAGCCCGTCGGGCCAGGGGGTCACTGAAGCTTTCTTT. Its translation: CASSPSGQGVTEAFF.

V and J are TRBV4-1 and TRBJ2-2, with 7 bases lining up with TRBD2. CDR3 length equals 15 residues. CDR1 is MGHRA, CDR2 YSYEKL, per germline. V lost 3 bases and J lost 6; bases outside the gene matches: 7. In DNA form, the CDR3 reads TGCGCCAGCAGCCAGGCCGGACTAGATCCCGGGGAGCTGTTTTTT. It encodes CASSQAGLDPGELFF.

At least ten counts were recorded for this clonotype. The chain links TRBV10-2 to TRBJ1-5; weak D call: TRBD1 (5 bases). V was shortened by 5 bases and J by 7 bases, with 15 bases between the two germline ends. CDR1 and CDR2 from the germline V gene are WSHSY and SAAADI. CDR3 length equals 14 residues. The CDR3 sequence: CASSTPGSGQPQHF. The CDR3 DNA sequence: TGCGCCAGCAGTACCCCAGGGTCCGGGCAGCCCCAGCATTTT.

This chain joins TRBV28 and TRBJ2-5; possible D gene TRBD1, 6 bases. This CDR3 comprises 15 residues. Germline V gene sequence: CDR1 MDHEN, CDR2 SYDVKM. Trimming pared 3 bases from V and 2 bases from J, leaving 13 bases between. CDR3 DNA sequence: TGTGCCAGCAGTTTCTCGACAGGCCGGCAAGAGACCCAGTACTTC. Translating it yields CASSFSTGRQETQYF.

The table lists this clonotype with many counts. V is TRBV6-1 and J is TRBJ2-2; 11 bases fit TRBD2. V was pared by 1 base and J by 4 bases, with 20 bases of the junction left unmatched. Germline V gives CDR1 MNHNS, CDR2 SASEGT. The CDR3 has 22 residues. Here the CDR3 DNA reads TGTGCCAGCAGTGAAGTCTGGGCCCGCTCGCAACTAGCGGGAGTAGGCACCGGGGAGCTGTTTTTT. This gives the protein CASSEVWARSQLAGVGTGELFF.

With respect to this clonotype: Just one base apart from a much larger clone, this may be a read error. The genes are TRBV19 and TRBJ2-1; D tentatively fits TRBD1 or TRBD2 (5 bases each). Germline V lookup: CDR1 LNHDA, CDR2 SQIVND (reference sequence). V was shortened by 7 bases and J by 4 bases, with 14 bases between the two germline ends. The CDR3 sequence is 14 residues long. The CDR3, as DNA: TGTGCCAGTATACCAAGGGACGGGTACAATGAGCAGTTCTTC. Translating it yields CASIPRDGYNEQFF.

This clonotype was counted between two and nine times. J is TRBJ2-7 and V is TRBV7-2, with D perhaps given as TRBD1 or TRBD2 (5 bases each). The CDR3 has 15 amino acids. The V gene's germline CDR1 is SGHTA and CDR2 FQGNSA. V lost 5 bases, J lost 6 bases, and 20 bases lay in between. The CDR3 DNA sequence: TGTGCCAGCAGCGGTAGGGACGGGACCCCTGGCGAGCAGTACTTC. Translating gives CASSGRDGTPGEQYF.

This clonotype has more than one count but fewer than ten. In DNA form, the CDR3 reads TGCGCCAGCGTATCCCCAACGGGGCACGCGCTGTTTTTT. Its protein is CASVSPTGHALFF. J is TRBJ2-2 and V is TRBV5-1; possibly TRBD1 or TRBD2 for D (5 bases each). CDR1 and CDR2 (germline): SGHRS, YFSETQ. The V gene lost 7 bases and the J gene lost 13 bases, with 20 bases spanning the gap. The CDR3 contains 13 residues.

The chain is built from TRBV2 and TRBJ1-1, with D possibly matching TRBD1 (5 bases). The CDR3 extends over 13 amino acids. Trimming took off 7 bases at V and 1 base at J, with 10 bases between the two ends. The germline gives CDR1 SNHLY, CDR2 FYNNEI. The CDR3: CASTLGENTEAFF. CDR3 sequence (DNA): TGTGCCAGCACACTGGGGGAGAACACTGAAGCTTTCTTT. Using reference TRBV2 and TRBJ1-1 for the parts outside the CDR3, the full variable domain is EPEVTQTPSHQVTQMGQEVILRCVPISNHLYFYWYRQILGQKVEFLVSFYNNEISEKSEIFDDQFSVERPDGSNFTLKIRSTKLEDSAMYFCASTLGENTEAFFGQGTRLTVV.

This clonotype was counted ten times or more. The rearrangement links TRBV3-1 to TRBJ2-4, with TRBD2 identical over 10 bases. The CDR3 has 17 residues. From germline, CDR1 is LGHDT and CDR2 YNNKEL (reference sequence). V shed 1 base and J 7 bases; nucleotides not matched to a gene: 10. CDR3 region: CASSQGWSSGGRNIQYF. The CDR3, as DNA: TGTGCCAGCAGCCAAGGTTGGTCTAGCGGGGGCAGGAACATTCAGTACTTC.

Ten or more counts support this clonotype. This sequence joins TRBV10-3 and TRBJ1-4; possible D gene TRBD1, 5 bases. The CDR3 has 13 residues. Germline CDR1 and CDR2: ENHRY and SYGVKD. Between the trimmed V and J ends, which lost 4 bases and 8 bases, there was a span of 11 bases. The CDR3 protein is CAISVIREEKLFF. CDR3 bases: TGTGCCATCAGTGTAATCAGGGAGGAAAAACTGTTTTTT.

This clonotype was found many times. The chain has TRBV18 and TRBJ1-3; D is uncertain. In germline, CDR1 is KGHSH, CDR2 LQKENI. This CDR3 region has 14 residues. V shed 2 bases and J shed 0 bases, with 5 bases lying between them. CDR3 DNA sequence: TGTGCCAGCTCACCATCGAGCTCTGGAAACACCATATATTTT. Protein: CASSPSSSGNTIYF.

The table lists this clonotype with many counts. The V gene is TRBV6-5, the J gene TRBJ1-2; D remains unclear. CDR3 length: 14 residues. Trimming cost V 2 bases and J 4 bases, with 11 bases left between them. Germline CDR1 MNHEY, CDR2 SVGAGI. This CDR3 reads CASSYGEGRYGYTF. For the CDR3, the DNA is TGTGCCAGCAGTTACGGGGAAGGGCGCTATGGCTACACCTTC.

The chain recombines TRBV13 with TRBJ2-7, with 7 bases identical to TRBD1. Losses at the gene ends were 6 bases for V and 3 bases for J; bases not matched to a gene: 11. The CDR3 is 15 amino acids. CDR1 and CDR2 (germline): PRHDT, FYEKMQ (reference sequence). CDR3 DNA: TGTGCCAGCAGTCGTACCGAGAACAGGGGCTACGAGCAGTACTTC. Translation gives CASSRTENRGYEQYF.

This clonotype has only a few counts. The CDR3 bases are TGTGCCAGCAGCCCCGGGACAGGGGATATGAACACTGAAGCTTTCTTT. It is translated as CASSPGTGDMNTEAFF. V is TRBV5-6 and J is TRBJ1-1, with 10 bases aligning to TRBD1. CDR3 length: 16 residues. Germline CDR1 reads SGHDT; CDR2 reads YYEEEE. V lost 4 bases and J lost 0; bases outside the gene matches: 6. The full variable domain, its missing parts supplied by reference TRBV5-6 and TRBJ1-1, is DAGVTQSPTHLIKTRGQQVTLRCSPKSGHDTVSWYQQALGQGPQFIFQYYEEEERQRGNFPDRFSGHQFPNYSSELNVNALLLGDSALYLCASSPGTGDMNTEAFFGQGTRLTVV.

This clonotype was counted ten times or more. This chain links TRBV28 with TRBJ2-7; possibly TRBD2 for D (6 bases). With 2 bases removed from V and 5 bases from J, the gap between germline ends came to 19 bases. The germline V gene has CDR1 MDHEN and CDR2 SYDVKM. The CDR3 is 16 amino acids. The chain's CDR3 is CASSLPSLEGRDEQYF. CDR3 bases: TGTGCCAGCAGTTTACCCTCCCTGGAGGGAAGGGACGAGCAGTACTTC.